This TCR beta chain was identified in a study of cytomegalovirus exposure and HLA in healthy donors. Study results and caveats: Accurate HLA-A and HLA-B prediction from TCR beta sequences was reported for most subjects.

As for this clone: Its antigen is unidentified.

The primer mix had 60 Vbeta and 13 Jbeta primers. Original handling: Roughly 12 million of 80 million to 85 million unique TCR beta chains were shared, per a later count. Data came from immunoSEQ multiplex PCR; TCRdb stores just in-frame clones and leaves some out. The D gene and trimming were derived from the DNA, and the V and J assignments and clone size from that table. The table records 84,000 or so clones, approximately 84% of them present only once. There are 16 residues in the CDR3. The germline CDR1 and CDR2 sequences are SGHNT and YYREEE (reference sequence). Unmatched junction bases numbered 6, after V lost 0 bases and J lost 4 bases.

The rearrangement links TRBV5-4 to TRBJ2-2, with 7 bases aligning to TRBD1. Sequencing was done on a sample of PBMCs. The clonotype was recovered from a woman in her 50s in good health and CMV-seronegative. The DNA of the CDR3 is TGTGCCAGCAGCTTGGGACAGGGAAAGGGCACCGGGGAGCTGTTTTTT. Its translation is CASSLGQGKGTGELFF.